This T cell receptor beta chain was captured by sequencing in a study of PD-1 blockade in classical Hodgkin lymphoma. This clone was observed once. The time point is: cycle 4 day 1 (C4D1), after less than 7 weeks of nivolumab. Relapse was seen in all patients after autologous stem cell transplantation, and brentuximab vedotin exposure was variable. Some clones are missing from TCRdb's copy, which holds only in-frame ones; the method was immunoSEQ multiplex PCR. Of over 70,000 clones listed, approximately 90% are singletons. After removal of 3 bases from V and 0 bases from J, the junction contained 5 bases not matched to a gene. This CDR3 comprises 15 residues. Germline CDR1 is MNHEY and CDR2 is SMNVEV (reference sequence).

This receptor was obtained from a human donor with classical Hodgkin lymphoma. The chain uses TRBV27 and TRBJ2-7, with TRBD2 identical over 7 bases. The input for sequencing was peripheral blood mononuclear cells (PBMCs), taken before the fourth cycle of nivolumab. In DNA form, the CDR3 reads TGTGCCAGCAGTTTGACGTCTAGCGGCTCCTACGAGCAGTACTTC. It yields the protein CASSLTSSGSYEQYF.